These T cell receptor beta chains were read from a single sample in a study of T-cell memory formation after mild COVID-19. MiXCR, applied by TCRdb to the 5' RACE reads, yields one record per CDR3 protein. The data show hundreds of thousands of distinct CDR3 sequences, roughly 20% seen once. Sequencing was done on a sample of PBMCs or a T cell subset sorted from them (not recorded which). The receptors here all came from an adult woman who had mild COVID-19 (a few samples of this study predate the infection). Cell type and time point are not known. Each CDR3 is given with its conserved first and last residue. A D gene is named only where the DNA matches it firmly. Where a row states a size, it is once, few, many or the class of an expanded clone; other rows omit it.

V	D	J	size	CDR3	DNA
TRBV7-8	TRBD1	TRBJ2-7	many	CASSPRDSPSAYF	TGTGCCAGCAGCCCAAGGGACAGTCCCTCGGCGTACTTC
TRBV12-3/TRBV12-4	TRBD1	TRBJ1-1	few	CASTYDRVNTEALF	TGTGCCAGCACCTACGACAGGGTGAACACTGAAGCTTTATTT
TRBV7-7	-	TRBJ2-2	-	CASSLVLGGTGELFF	TGTGCTAGCAGCTTAGTACTAGGAGGCACCGGGGAGCTGTTTTTT
TRBV30	-	TRBJ2-7	few	CAWSSGSRYEQYF	TGTGCCTGGAGTTCAGGGAGCCGCTACGAGCAGTACTTC
TRBV11-2	-	TRBJ2-5	-	CASSLVQGYYQETQYF	TGTGCCAGCAGCTTAGTCCAGGGTTACTACCAAGAGACCCAGTACTTC
TRBV11-2	-	TRBJ1-6	-	CASSSPKGRNGTPLHF	TGTGCCAGCAGCTCTCCTAAGGGCCGCAACGGTACACCCCTCCACTTT
TRBV18	-	TRBJ1-1	-	CASSPRQGFGEAFF	TGTGCCAGCTCACCACGCCAGGGGTTTGGCGAAGCTTTCTTT
TRBV4-1	-	TRBJ1-5	few	CASSRTRGPNQPQHF	TGCGCCAGCAGCCGAACGCGGGGACCTAATCAGCCCCAGCATTTT
TRBV2	-	TRBJ2-6	-	CASSGTVSGANVLTF	TGTGCCAGCAGTGGGACAGTCTCTGGGGCCAACGTCCTGACTTTC
TRBV5-1	-	TRBJ2-6	few	CASSLERGSGANVLTF	TGCGCCAGCAGCTTGGAGAGGGGATCCGGGGCCAACGTCCTGACTTTC
TRBV3-1	-	TRBJ1-1	-	CASSPLDTGTEAFF	TGTGCCAGCAGCCCACTGGACACGGGCACTGAAGCTTTCTTT
TRBV12-3/TRBV12-4	-	TRBJ1-6	few	CASSPTGNSYNSPLHF	TGTGCCAGCAGCCCCACAGGGAACTCCTATAATTCACCCCTCCACTTT
TRBV5-1	-	TRBJ2-7	-	CASSSGRLYEQYF	TGCGCCAGCAGCTCCGGCCGTCTTTACGAGCAGTACTTC
TRBV5-1	-	TRBJ2-3	-	CASGQGGHSSTDTQYF	TGCGCCAGTGGCCAGGGGGGACACTCTAGCACAGATACGCAGTATTTT
TRBV7-2	-	TRBJ2-1	-	CASSFGGPFEFF	TGTGCCAGCAGCTTTGGGGGGCCCTTTGAGTTCTTC
TRBV6-2/TRBV6-3	-	TRBJ2-7	-	CASKYVYEQYF	TGTGCCAGCAAGTACGTCTACGAGCAGTACTTC
TRBV14	-	TRBJ2-1	-	CASSPTSLATTRNEQFF	TGTGCCAGCAGCCCAACCTCGTTAGCGACGACCCGTAATGAGCAGTTCTTC
TRBV4-1	TRBD2	TRBJ2-3	-	CASSQGPLAGVRDTQYF	TGCGCCAGCAGCCAGGGTCCGCTAGCGGGAGTTCGAGATACGCAGTATTTT
TRBV2	TRBD1	TRBJ1-5	-	CASSEEGANNQPQHF	TGTGCCAGCAGTGAAGAGGGGGCTAATAATCAGCCCCAGCATTTT
TRBV25-1	-	TRBJ2-3	many	CASSSSVERTDTQYF	TGTGCCAGCAGCTCTAGCGTGGAGAGAACAGATACGCAGTATTTT
TRBV25-1	-	TRBJ2-6	-	CASRHSGANVLTF	TGTGCCAGCAGACATTCTGGGGCCAACGTCCTGACTTTC
TRBV4-1	TRBD2	TRBJ2-1	-	CASSHGLAGPSYREQFF	TGCGCCAGCAGCCATGGACTAGCGGGGCCCTCCTACAGGGAGCAGTTCTTC
TRBV10-3	TRBD1	TRBJ1-5	few	CAISEDRGYQPQHF	TGTGCCATCAGTGAAGACAGGGGGTACCAGCCCCAGCATTTT
TRBV27	-	TRBJ2-7	-	CASSFGPAEQYF	TGTGCCAGCAGTTTTGGACCCGCCGAGCAGTACTTC
TRBV7-9	-	TRBJ1-6	-	CASSPGSYNSPLHF	TGTGCCAGCAGCCCGGGGTCCTATAATTCACCCCTCCACTTT
TRBV24-1	TRBD1	TRBJ2-3	few	CATRDRGTSTDTQYF	TGTGCCACCAGAGACAGGGGAACTAGCACAGATACGCAGTATTTT
TRBV5-1	-	TRBJ2-3	few	CASSREVGSASTDTQYF	TGCGCCAGCAGCAGGGAGGTGGGCAGTGCAAGCACAGATACGCAGTATTTT
TRBV5-6	TRBD1	TRBJ2-4	few	CASSLFWTQGNIQYF	TGTGCCAGCAGCTTATTCTGGACACAGGGGAACATTCAGTACTTC
TRBV7-9	-	TRBJ2-7	-	CASSSRESSYEQYF	TGTGCCAGCAGCTCACGGGAGAGCTCCTACGAGCAGTACTTC
TRBV7-3	-	TRBJ2-3	few	CASSLSPRDTQYF	TGTGCCAGCAGCTTGTCTCCTAGAGATACGCAGTATTTT
TRBV12-3/TRBV12-4	-	TRBJ2-7	many	CASNPQSYEQYF	TGTGCCAGCAATCCGCAGTCCTACGAGCAGTACTTC
TRBV7-8	-	TRBJ2-2	few	CASRYSGNTGELFF	TGTGCCAGCAGATATAGCGGGAACACCGGGGAGCTGTTTTTT